Listed below are T cell receptor beta chains from one sample, sequenced in a study of blood T cells in healthy people across ages. Each CDR3 protein is one row after TCRdb ran MiXCR on the 5' RACE reads. The sample consists of about 1,500,000 distinct CDR3 sequences, about 30% of them appearing once. Sequenced material: blood. Receptors originate from a woman aged 30 to 39 in good health. The CDR3 runs from the conserved cysteine through the conserved F or W. The order of the fields is J gene, V gene, CDR3 protein.

J gene: TRBJ2-7
V gene: TRBV7-2
CDR3 protein: CASSLQGSPTEQYF

J gene: TRBJ1-4
V gene: TRBV5-1
CDR3 protein: CASSPVGEGSEKLFF

J gene: TRBJ1-5
V gene: TRBV4-3
CDR3 protein: CASSQDRGNQPQHF

J gene: TRBJ2-2
V gene: TRBV29-1
CDR3 protein: CSVALGRGHTGELFF

J gene: TRBJ2-6
V gene: TRBV7-9
CDR3 protein: CASSPSRGASVLTF

J gene: TRBJ2-1
V gene: TRBV11-3
CDR3 protein: CASSVNGFSYNEQFF

J gene: NA
V gene: TRBV11-2
CDR3 protein: CASSLEPGANEQYF

J gene: TRBJ2-3
V gene: TRBV7-2
CDR3 protein: CASSQGLDTDTQYF

J gene: TRBJ2-1
V gene: TRBV30
CDR3 protein: CAWTLSTSHEQFF

J gene: TRBJ1-5
V gene: TRBV6-2/TRBV6-3
CDR3 protein: CASSNGQRNQPQHF

J gene: TRBJ2-3
V gene: TRBV12-3/TRBV12-4
CDR3 protein: CASSPRRGGASTDTQYF

J gene: TRBJ2-6
V gene: TRBV6-2/TRBV6-3
CDR3 protein: CASSPYQAGGSGANVLTF

J gene: TRBJ2-2
V gene: TRBV20-1
CDR3 protein: CSARDGRRTGELFF

J gene: TRBJ1-2
V gene: TRBV6-1
CDR3 protein: CASSEGTGGYGYTF

J gene: TRBJ2-7
V gene: TRBV9
CDR3 protein: CASSTTGGIDEQYF

J gene: TRBJ2-7
V gene: TRBV29-1
CDR3 protein: CSVERQGGAYEQYF

J gene: TRBJ2-1
V gene: TRBV20-1
CDR3 protein: CSARDHRQAPSNEQFF

J gene: TRBJ2-1
V gene: TRBV7-9
CDR3 protein: CASLPGLAVTEQFF

J gene: TRBJ1-1
V gene: TRBV5-1
CDR3 protein: CASSLYLRREAFF

J gene: TRBJ1-2
V gene: TRBV25-1
CDR3 protein: CASSAPSGQKEGDGYTF

J gene: TRBJ2-7
V gene: TRBV25-1
CDR3 protein: CAVQTGGFEQYF

J gene: TRBJ2-3
V gene: TRBV6-6
CDR3 protein: CASSKLADGGDTQYF

J gene: TRBJ2-5
V gene: TRBV28
CDR3 protein: CASNWSGGRRETQYF

J gene: TRBJ2-1
V gene: TRBV7-2
CDR3 protein: CASSRQRGLATNNEQFF

J gene: TRBJ2-1
V gene: TRBV29-1
CDR3 protein: CSVDGTGLAYNEQFF

J gene: TRBJ2-7
V gene: TRBV20-1
CDR3 protein: CSARDLQGVSSYEQYF

J gene: TRBJ1-3
V gene: TRBV7-9
CDR3 protein: CAGSSLDTRSTIYF

J gene: TRBJ2-5
V gene: TRBV7-2
CDR3 protein: CASSLPLETQYF

J gene: TRBJ2-3
V gene: TRBV4-3
CDR3 protein: CASSQEQDTDTQYF

J gene: TRBJ1-6
V gene: TRBV6-4
CDR3 protein: CASSDDRGSPLHF

J gene: TRBJ1-5
V gene: TRBV14
CDR3 protein: CASSRGSGANQPQHF

J gene: TRBJ2-4
V gene: TRBV19
CDR3 protein: CASAGRLSKNIQYF

J gene: TRBJ2-2
V gene: TRBV4-3
CDR3 protein: CASRRELGTGELFF

J gene: TRBJ2-1
V gene: TRBV5-1
CDR3 protein: CASSQYENEQFF

J gene: TRBJ1-5
V gene: TRBV12-3/TRBV12-4
CDR3 protein: CASKRSNQPQHF

J gene: TRBJ2-4
V gene: TRBV20-1
CDR3 protein: CSARGGATPQQYF

J gene: TRBJ2-1
V gene: TRBV12-3/TRBV12-4
CDR3 protein: CAGKQLEVGGEQFF

J gene: TRBJ1-2
V gene: TRBV29-1
CDR3 protein: CSVVWGDYGYTF

J gene: TRBJ2-3
V gene: TRBV7-2
CDR3 protein: CASSLNGASGGTDTQYF

J gene: TRBJ1-1
V gene: TRBV24-1
CDR3 protein: CATSDRDRGAQPEAFF

J gene: TRBJ2-5
V gene: TRBV15
CDR3 protein: CATSREAGGETQYF

J gene: TRBJ1-2
V gene: TRBV4-1
CDR3 protein: CASSQDPWGYGGYTF

J gene: TRBJ1-5
V gene: TRBV6-2/TRBV6-3
CDR3 protein: CASRSGTGAYQPQHF

J gene: NA
V gene: TRBV6-5
CDR3 protein: CASSTTGTGFNEQYF

J gene: TRBJ2-7
V gene: TRBV2
CDR3 protein: CASTPGGIYEQYF